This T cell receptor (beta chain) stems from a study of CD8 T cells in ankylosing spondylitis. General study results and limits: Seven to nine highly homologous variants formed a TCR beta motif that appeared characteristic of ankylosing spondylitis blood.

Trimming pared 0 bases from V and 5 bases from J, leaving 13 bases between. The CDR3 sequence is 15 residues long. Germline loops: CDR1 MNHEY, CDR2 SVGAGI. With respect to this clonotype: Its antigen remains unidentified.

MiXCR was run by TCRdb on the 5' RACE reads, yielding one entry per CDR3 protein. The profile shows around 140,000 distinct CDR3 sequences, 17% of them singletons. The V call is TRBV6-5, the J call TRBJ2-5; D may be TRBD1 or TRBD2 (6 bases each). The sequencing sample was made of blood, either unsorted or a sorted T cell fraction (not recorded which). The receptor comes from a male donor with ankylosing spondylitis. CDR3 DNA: TGTGCCAGCAGTTACTCTGGGGGGCGAGGTGAGACCCAGTACTTC. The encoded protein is CASSYSGGRGETQYF.